A selection of T cell receptor beta chains follows, all from one sample in a study of shared clonotypes between healthy human individuals. The assay was immunoSEQ multiplex PCR, and TCRdb's table has in-frame clones only and misses some. The sample consists of about 2.1 million clones, around 93% of them appearing once. The sequenced material came from naive CD8+ T cells from PBMCs. The receptor set was obtained from a man in his late teens or twenties in good health. Some clones in this sample may be carry-over from other donors' samples. Each CDR3 is given with its conserved first and last residue. Fields, in order: V gene, clone size, D gene, J gene, CDR3 protein. D genes are given only for firm matches. Only part of the rows carry a size: once, few, many, or a class if the clone is expanded.

>TRBV5-1|NA|NA|TRBJ2-7
CASSLPASYEQYF
>TRBV9|NA|TRBD2|TRBJ2-7
CASSPQGGRVYEQYF
>TRBV19|NA|NA|TRBJ1-5
CASSPPWMPQHF
>TRBV7-9|NA|NA|TRBJ2-7
CASSPGGVDERFYEQYF
>TRBV13|NA|NA|TRBJ2-7
CASSLAGMWEQYF
>TRBV11-3|once|TRBD1|TRBJ2-3
CASSSRGDTQYF
>TRBV4-1|NA|NA|TRBJ1-4
CASSQRSKDATNEKLFF
>TRBV13|NA|TRBD2|TRBJ2-7
CASSDTSGVYEQYF
>TRBV29-1|NA|NA|TRBJ1-2
CSVDRDYGYTF
>TRBV29-1|NA|TRBD2|TRBJ2-1
CSVGLLAGEIQFF
>TRBV9|NA|TRBD1|TRBJ1-2
CASSPRDRDYGYTF
>TRBV9|once|NA|TRBJ1-1
CASSVAAGVNTEAFF
>TRBV7-8|once|TRBD1|TRBJ1-3
CASSLSRQGAAGNTIYF
>TRBV5-1|NA|NA|TRBJ2-5
CASSYEGGWLETQYF
>TRBV19|NA|TRBD1|TRBJ1-1
CASRGGQGPNTEAFF
>TRBV7-3|NA|TRBD2|TRBJ2-1
CASSPPGRSYNEQFF
>TRBV28|NA|NA|TRBJ1-1
CASSPPSVTEAFF
>TRBV5-1|NA|NA|TRBJ2-5
CASSPRGAQETQYF
>TRBV7-8|NA|NA|TRBJ1-2
CASSLRAGQTSNYGYTF
>TRBV13|NA|NA|TRBJ2-3
CASSLVTEFTDTQYF
>TRBV28|NA|NA|TRBJ2-1
CASSPLAIYSNEQFF
>TRBV6-1|NA|NA|TRBJ2-2
CASSPSIGTGELFF
>TRBV7-9|NA|TRBD2|TRBJ2-1
CASSWGTSGSIYNEQFF
>TRBV9|NA|TRBD2|TRBJ2-7
CASSVSGVSGSSDTPYEQYF
>TRBV27|NA|TRBD2|TRBJ2-2
CASSSIAGAAGELFF
>TRBV15|NA|TRBD1|TRBJ2-7
CATSRDRLGQGIYEQYF
>TRBV11-3|NA|NA|TRBJ2-7
CASSLRRQYF
>TRBV6-4|NA|NA|TRBJ2-2
CASSPTRGAGELFF
>TRBV7-2|NA|TRBD2|TRBJ2-1
CASSPDLAGVYNEQFF
>TRBV7-9|NA|NA|TRBJ1-2
CASSPWGEGYTF
>TRBV9|NA|NA|TRBJ1-1
CASSDKQRDTEAFF
>TRBV27|NA|TRBD2|TRBJ2-1
CASSPLGLAGGEQFF
>TRBV7-6|NA|NA|TRBJ2-3
CASSLYGDTQYF
>TRBV5-4|NA|TRBD2|TRBJ2-5
CASSLMGGETQYF
>TRBV7-6|NA|TRBD2|TRBJ2-1
CASSRRGLAGDNEQFF
>TRBV9|few|TRBD1|TRBJ1-5
CASSVGDRNQPQHF